The 24 T cell receptor beta chains in this list originate from one sample, sequenced in a study of T cell changes during pregnancy in multiple sclerosis. Sequenced by immunoSEQ multiplex PCR; TCRdb stores in-frame clones only, minus some. The table has 85,000 to 100,000 clones, about 93% seen once; the top ten hold 0.99%. The sample here was peripheral blood, taken after pregnancy. The receptors originated from a female donor with multiple sclerosis, enrolled in a pregnancy study.

The chain links TRBV9 to TRBJ2-2; tentative D call: TRBD2 (7 bases). Germline V gene data show CDR1 as SGDLS and CDR2 as YYNGEE. Deletions cut 0 bases from V and 7 bases from J, with 22 bases between. The CDR3 consists of 18 residues. The CDR3 spells CASSVAPMGGQQGGELFF. Written as DNA, the CDR3 is TGTGCCAGCAGCGTAGCCCCGATGGGGGGGCAGCAAGGCGGGGAGCTGTTTTTT. The entire variable domain, with the rest obtained from reference TRBV9 and TRBJ2-2, is as follows: DSGVTQTPKHLITATGQRVTLRCSPRSGDLSVYWYQQSLDQGLQFLIQYYNGEERAKGNILERFSAQQFPDLHSELNLSSLELGDSALYFCASSVAPMGGQQGGELFFGEGSRLTVL.

This clone was seen only once. The V call is TRBV19, the J call TRBJ1-1; TRBD1 agrees at 8 bases. Germline trimming cut 6 bases from V and 2 bases from J; bases unmatched to any gene: 8. The length of the CDR3 is 15 residues. Per germline, CDR1 LNHDA and CDR2 SQIVND (reference sequence). The CDR3 sequence is CASSPLTGGNTEAFF. Here the CDR3 DNA reads TGTGCCAGTAGCCCCTTAACAGGGGGAAACACTGAAGCTTTCTTT.

The chain links TRBV2 to TRBJ2-7; TRBD2 matches 8 bases. The germline CDR1 and CDR2 sequences are SNHLY and FYNNEI. Trimming took 7 bases from V and 4 from J; bases not matched to a gene: 3. CDR3 length equals 12 residues. The CDR3 protein is CASKLAAYEQYF. In DNA, the CDR3 is TGTGCCAGCAAACTAGCGGCATACGAGCAGTACTTC. Full variable domain (missing parts from reference TRBV2 and TRBJ2-7): EPEVTQTPSHQVTQMGQEVILRCVPISNHLYFYWYRQILGQKVEFLVSFYNNEISEKSEIFDDQFSVERPDGSNFTLKIRSTKLEDSAMYFCASKLAAYEQYFGPGTRLTVT.

The chain links TRBV19 to TRBJ2-3, with a weak D call TRBD2 (6 bases). V dropped 6 bases and J dropped 1 base, with 14 bases sitting between them. The germline CDR1 and CDR2 sequences are LNHDA and SQIVND (reference sequence). This CDR3 spans 15 amino acids. The CDR3 sequence: CASSLPTGGTDTQYF. CDR3 nucleotides: TGTGCCAGTAGCCTTCCGACGGGGGGCACAGATACGCAGTATTTT.

This clone has only a few counts. The chain employs TRBV6-4 and TRBJ2-2, with a possible D match to TRBD2 (5 bases). Germline V gene data show CDR1 as MRHNA and CDR2 as SNTAGT. The CDR3 has 14 amino acids. Trimming shortened V by 0 bases and J by 3 bases, and 5 bases separated the two germline ends. In nucleotides, the CDR3 is TGTGCCAGCAGTGACTCTAGCGACACCGGGGAGCTGTTTTTT. Protein: CASSDSSDTGELFF.

The chain combines TRBV5-1 with TRBJ2-7; a possible D gene is TRBD1 (5 bases). This CDR3 has 19 amino acids. V was trimmed by 0 bases and J by 1 base, leaving 23 bases between them. Germline loops: CDR1 SGHRS, CDR2 YFSETQ. The CDR3 protein is CASSLAVRPRGGKSYEQYF. CDR3 nucleotides: TGCGCCAGCAGCTTGGCCGTGAGGCCAAGGGGTGGTAAGTCCTACGAGCAGTACTTC.

J is TRBJ2-2 and V is TRBV6-5; weak D call: TRBD2 (6 bases). The CDR3 runs 14 residues. Trimming removed 10 bases at V and 4 bases at J, with 16 bases between. Germline assignment: CDR1 MNHEY and CDR2 SVGAGI. CDR3 sequence: CAISAEGRTGELFF. CDR3 sequence (DNA): TGTGCCATCTCAGCGGAGGGGCGCACCGGGGAGCTGTTTTTT.

The rearrangement links TRBV5-1 to TRBJ2-1, with 9 bases lining up with TRBD1. V trimming: 2 bases; J trimming: 2 bases; junction bases outside the gene matches: 2. This CDR3 is built from 15 residues. Germline CDR1 reads SGHRS; CDR2 reads YFSETQ. CDR3 sequence (DNA): TGCGCCAGCAGCTTTCGGGACAGGGCCTACAATGAGCAGTTCTTC. Its translation: CASSFRDRAYNEQFF.

The CDR3 DNA follows: TGTGCCAGCAGCTTAATCCTTCCCCAAGCTTTCTTT. It encodes CASSLILPQAFF. The chain carries TRBV5-5 and TRBJ1-1; D call uncertain. V was clipped by 2 bases and J by 9 bases, with 11 bases between them. Germline CDR1 is SGHKS and CDR2 is YYEKEE (reference sequence). The CDR3 covers 12 residues.

In this sample, this clone turned up once. The chain joins TRBV2 to TRBJ2-2; 9 bases map to TRBD1. Trimming at V came to 4 bases and at J to 6 bases, leaving 6 bases not matched to a gene. Germline V gives CDR1 SNHLY, CDR2 FYNNEI. The CDR3 sequence is 15 residues long. This CDR3 reads CASSVRDRAAGELFF. The CDR3, as DNA: TGTGCCAGCAGTGTTCGGGACAGGGCGGCCGGGGAGCTGTTTTTT.

The chain combines TRBV27 with TRBJ2-7; 9 bases match TRBD2. The germline V gene encodes CDR1 MNHEY and CDR2 SMNVEV (reference sequence). Losses at the gene ends were 5 bases for V and 12 bases for J; bases not matched to a gene: 17. This CDR3 region has 15 residues. CDR3 sequence (DNA): TGTGCCAGCAGTCTCCCGGGACTAGCAGGGGGAGGGATGTACTTC. It encodes CASSLPGLAGGGMYF.

This clone was counted a single time. The gene calls are TRBV10-3 and TRBJ2-2, with 7 bases fitting TRBD1. In germline, CDR1 is ENHRY, CDR2 SYGVKD. V lost 2 bases, J lost 4 bases, and 7 bases stayed unmatched. This CDR3 contains 16 residues. CDR3 loop: CAISEPGQKFTGELFF. Here the CDR3 DNA reads TGTGCCATCAGTGAGCCGGGACAGAAATTCACCGGGGAGCTGTTTTTT.

The chain employs TRBV5-1 and TRBJ1-4; D possibly corresponds to TRBD1 (6 bases). V gave up 2 bases and J gave up 4 bases, with 9 bases separating them. In germline, CDR1 is SGHRS, CDR2 YFSETQ. The CDR3 is 14 amino acids. The CDR3 DNA reads TGCGCCAGCAGCTTAACAGGGAGTAATGAAAAACTGTTTTTT. It encodes CASSLTGSNEKLFF.

In DNA, the CDR3 is TGTGCCAGCAGTGAACAGGGGTTGAATGAGCAGTTCTTC. This encodes CASSEQGLNEQFF. This chain joins TRBV2 and TRBJ2-1, with a weak D call TRBD1 (6 bases). V lost 2 bases and J lost 7, with 9 bases in between. This CDR3 has 13 amino acids. From germline, CDR1 is SNHLY and CDR2 FYNNEI. Full variable domain (missing parts from reference TRBV2 and TRBJ2-1): EPEVTQTPSHQVTQMGQEVILRCVPISNHLYFYWYRQILGQKVEFLVSFYNNEISEKSEIFDDQFSVERPDGSNFTLKIRSTKLEDSAMYFCASSEQGLNEQFFGPGTRLTVL.

The rearrangement joins TRBV19 to TRBJ2-1, with D perhaps TRBD1 (5 bases). Germline-derived CDR1 and CDR2 are LNHDA and SQIVND (reference sequence). Trimming took 5 bases from V and 0 from J, leaving 11 bases between them. CDR3 length: 15 amino acids. The CDR3 DNA reads as TGTGCCAGTAGTTGGGGCGGAAGCTCCTACAATGAGCAGTTCTTC. This codes for CASSWGGSSYNEQFF.

The chain has TRBV6-1 and TRBJ1-4; D is ambiguous. CDR1 is MNHNS and CDR2 is SASEGT in the germline V gene. Trimming left V 3 bases short and J 8 bases short, with 10 bases between. The CDR3 length is 13 residues. The CDR3 DNA sequence: TGTGCCAGCAGTGACTACAGTGTGGAAAAACTGTTTTTT. Translation: CASSDYSVEKLFF.

The rearrangement uses TRBV19 and TRBJ2-3; 8 positions match TRBD2. Germline V lookup: CDR1 LNHDA, CDR2 SQIVND (reference sequence). There are 17 residues in the CDR3. V shed 3 bases, J shed 3 bases, and the junction held 11 bases outside the gene matches. Here the CDR3 DNA reads TGTGCCAGTAGTATGTCGGTCAGCGGGAGTAGTACAGATACGCAGTATTTT. It encodes CASSMSVSGSSTDTQYF.

This chain links TRBV21-1 with TRBJ2-2; the DNA was not used to check the table's D call, TRBD2. TRBV21-1 is recorded as a pseudogene. The CDR3 consists of 17 residues. As DNA, the CDR3 is TGTGCCAGCAGCTCAAGGGCACTAGCCGGGAAGGCCGGGGAGCTGTTTTTT. Amino acids: CASSSRALAGKAGELFF.

The chain carries TRBV21-1 and TRBJ2-7; the table's D call, TRBD2, has no DNA check behind it. TRBV21-1 is labeled a pseudogene. This CDR3 is 17 amino acids long. The CDR3 nucleotides read TGTGCCAGCAGCAAAGCTGACCAGGGGCGGGGGACCTACGAGCAGTACTTC. Its translation: CASSKADQGRGTYEQYF.

Only one count was recorded for this clone. The V gene is TRBV6-5, the J gene TRBJ2-4; 10 bases agree with TRBD1. There are 15 residues in the CDR3. Germline CDR1 MNHEY, CDR2 SVGAGI. With V trimmed by 6 bases and J by 1 base, 3 bases remained unmatched. CDR3: CASRRQGAAKNIQYF. DNA for the CDR3: TGTGCCAGCAGGCGACAGGGGGCGGCCAAAAACATTCAGTACTTC.

The V call is TRBV19, the J call TRBJ2-1; TRBD2 matches 8 bases. Trimming cost V 3 bases and J 3 bases; bases outside gene matches: 4. Germline values: CDR1 LNHDA, CDR2 SQIVND (reference sequence). CDR3 size: 15 residues. Here the CDR3 reads CASSISGEVYNEQFF. As DNA, the CDR3 is TGTGCCAGTAGTATTAGCGGGGAGGTCTACAATGAGCAGTTCTTC.

The chain uses TRBV11-1 and TRBJ2-3, with a tentative D call TRBD2 (5 bases). The CDR3 loop spans 13 amino acids. CDR1 and CDR2 from the germline V gene are SGHAT and FQDESV (reference sequence). The V gene lost 2 bases and the J gene lost 5 bases, with 8 bases spanning the gap. This CDR3 is CASSLNEGDTQYF. DNA of the CDR3: TGTGCCAGCAGCTTAAACGAGGGAGATACGCAGTATTTT.

V usage is TRBV2 and J usage is TRBJ1-2; D might be TRBD1 (5 bases). The CDR3 runs to 13 residues. Germline CDR1 is SNHLY and CDR2 is FYNNEI. Trimming stripped 7 bases from V and 8 bases from J, with 17 bases between. The CDR3 is CASMGRVMKGYTF. The CDR3 DNA reads TGTGCCAGCATGGGCAGGGTCATGAAGGGCTACACCTTC. Supplemented by reference TRBV2 and TRBJ1-2, the full variable domain reads EPEVTQTPSHQVTQMGQEVILRCVPISNHLYFYWYRQILGQKVEFLVSFYNNEISEKSEIFDDQFSVERPDGSNFTLKIRSTKLEDSAMYFCASMGRVMKGYTFGSGTRLTVV.

The chain employs TRBV28 and TRBJ2-6; unclear D gene. This CDR3 spans 14 amino acids. Germline loops: CDR1 MDHEN, CDR2 SYDVKM. Deletions cut 5 bases from V and 5 bases from J, with 10 bases between. CDR3 sequence: CASSGRNRANVLTF. The DNA for the CDR3 is TGTGCCAGCAGTGGGCGTAATAGGGCCAACGTCCTGACTTTC.